This is a list of T cell receptor beta chains from one sample in a study of T-cell reconstitution after alpha-beta-depleted transplantation in children. TCRdb ran MiXCR on the PCR reads and lists one entry per CDR3 protein. Of some 200,000 distinct CDR3 sequences listed, more than 14% were seen once; the top ten hold over 10%. This sample comprised PBMCs from the stem cell graft donor, obtained from the stem cell graft. These receptors came from a human donor who donated a stem cell graft to a child with acute lymphoblastic leukemia. CDR3s leave out the opening cysteine and the closing phenylalanine or tryptophan.

v_call | cdr3_aa
TRBV29-1 | SVAGSGTGGELLADTQY
TRBV20-1 | SAREGTSTDTQY
TRBV7-9 | ASSSSGPSEQY
TRBV5-5 | ASSGGQETYGYT
TRBV5-4 | ASRPGGLAGQETQY
TRBV7-2 | ASSREATPPPGELF
TRBV20-1 | SARVWEDSYNEQF
TRBV7-2 | ASSLSGQIEETQY
TRBV7-9 | ASSPDLNEKLF
TRBV5-1 | ASSLAGQQYNEQF
TRBV27 | ASSPPGTDERDTQY
TRBV7-2 | ASSKVIRTGYGYT
TRBV10-1 | ASSEDGQARYEQF
TRBV29-1 | SVGNGLYQPQH
TRBV15 | ATSRDPQTAEAF
TRBV5-1 | ASSSGQGVLETQY
TRBV20-1 | SASFGKETQY
TRBV4-1 | ASSQVGSGPNTGELF
TRBV10-3 | ATRLAGNTIY
TRBV12-3/TRBV12-4 | ASSRRQGAGTEAF
TRBV29-1 | SGWTGGLGELF
TRBV11-1 | ASSPQGGISNEQF
TRBV4-2 | ARSPQGTYEQY
TRBV4-2 | ASSQENGEGLF
TRBV20-1 | SAEGQSYEQY
TRBV20-1 | SARRTGVLDEQY
TRBV12-3/TRBV12-4 | ASTLESHGYT
TRBV6-5 | ASRPEPRSPQH
TRBV12-3/TRBV12-4 | ASSLPGGYNEQF